The 14 T cell receptor beta chains reported below all come from one sample, sequenced in a study of cytomegalovirus exposure and HLA in healthy donors. The PCR used 60 Vbeta and 13 Jbeta primers. Sequencing was performed with immunoSEQ multiplex PCR; in TCRdb, only in-frame clones are kept and a portion is missing. The table for this sample gives about 140,000 clones. Sequencing input: PBMCs. Receptors were obtained from a male donor in good health and CMV-seronegative.

The CDR3 reads CASSIDPGITYNSPLHF. The CDR3 DNA reads TGTGCCAGTAGTATAGATCCGGGGATCACCTATAATTCACCCCTCCACTTT. V is TRBV19 and J is TRBJ1-6; D is undetermined. Germline loops: CDR1 LNHDA, CDR2 SQIVND (reference sequence). V gave up 0 bases and J gave up 2 bases, with 11 bases separating them. CDR3 length: 17 amino acids. Combining the CDR3 with reference TRBV19 and TRBJ1-6 gives the whole variable domain DGGITQSPKYLFRKEGQNVTLSCEQNLNHDAMYWYRQDPGQGLRLIYYSQIVNDFQKGDIAEGYSVSREKKESFPLTVTSAQKNPTAFYLCASSIDPGITYNSPLHFGNGTRLTVT.

V is TRBV4-1 and J is TRBJ1-3; no clear D gene. In germline, CDR1 is MGHRA, CDR2 YSYEKL. The V and J ends lost 4 bases and 0 bases respectively, with 16 bases between them. This CDR3 region has 17 residues. In DNA, the CDR3 is TGCGCCAGCAGCCGAGACCTCGCTGCGATCTCTGGAAACACCATATATTTT. Translating gives CASSRDLAAISGNTIYF.

V is TRBV7-8 and J is TRBJ2-5; TRBD2 might be the D (5 bases). The CDR3 spans 14 residues. V lost 5 bases and J 1 base, leaving 11 bases between the germline ends. Germline V gives CDR1 SGHVS, CDR2 FQNEAQ. The CDR3 DNA reads as TGTGCCAGCAGCCGAGGACTCTTCCAAGAGACCCAGTACTTC. Amino acids: CASSRGLFQETQYF.

The chain is built from TRBV2 and TRBJ2-5; D may be TRBD2 (6 bases). The DNA end is a closer match to TRBJ2-7, so the J assignment may be wrong. CDR3 size: 15 residues. Germline V gene sequence: CDR1 SNHLY, CDR2 FYNNEI. CDR3 residues: CASSEAFGTPYEQYF. The CDR3 bases are TGTGCCAGCAGTGAAGCGTTTGGGACTCCCTACGAGCAGTACTTC.

This chain connects TRBV6-5 to TRBJ2-7; tentatively, D is TRBD2 (7 bases). The V gene lost 5 bases and the J gene lost 2 bases, with 10 bases spanning the gap. The V gene's germline CDR1 is MNHEY and CDR2 SVGAGI. The CDR3 consists of 13 residues. The CDR3 sequence: CASSQGTTYEQYF. Written as DNA, the CDR3 is TGTGCCAGCAGTCAGGGGACTACCTACGAGCAGTACTTC.

V is TRBV9 and J is TRBJ2-7, with 7 bases lining up with TRBD2. The CDR3 covers 14 residues. The V gene end was trimmed by 4 bases and the J gene end by 4 bases; junction bases not matched to a gene: 8. Germline CDR1 reads SGDLS; CDR2 reads YYNGEE. The CDR3 here is CASSPSAGEYEQYF. CDR3 nucleotides: TGTGCCAGCAGCCCCTCGGCGGGAGAGTACGAGCAGTACTTC.

J is TRBJ1-1 and V is TRBV27; 9 positions agree with TRBD1. The V segment lost 5 bases and the J segment 4 bases; nucleotides outside the gene matches: 8. The germline V gene encodes CDR1 MNHEY and CDR2 SMNVEV (reference sequence). The CDR3 is 15 residues long. Written as DNA, the CDR3 is TGTGCCAGCAGTCCACGACAGGGGGTGAGCACTGAAGCTTTCTTT. Its protein is CASSPRQGVSTEAFF.

The V call is TRBV7-8, the J call TRBJ2-3, with a possible D match to TRBD2 (6 bases). V was clipped by 1 base and J by 2 bases, with 16 bases between them. Germline V gene sequence: CDR1 SGHVS, CDR2 FQNEAQ. CDR3 length equals 17 residues. The CDR3 spells CASSLEAYPRDTDTQYF. CDR3 in DNA: TGTGCCAGCAGCTTAGAGGCGTACCCGCGGGACACAGATACGCAGTATTTT.

The rearrangement links TRBV28 to TRBJ1-1; D is perhaps TRBD1 (5 bases). The CDR3 totals 17 residues. The V end was cut by 2 bases, the J end by 4 bases, with 20 bases between. The germline V gene encodes CDR1 MDHEN and CDR2 SYDVKM. The DNA for the CDR3 is TGTGCCAGCAGTTTAAGGACCGGGGGAGCTGGGAGCACTGAAGCTTTCTTT. It yields the protein CASSLRTGGAGSTEAFF.

The chain links TRBV6-5 to TRBJ1-4, with D possibly matching TRBD1 (5 bases). V was cut by 6 bases and J by 4 bases, with 15 bases left in between. The CDR3 has 15 amino acids. The germline CDR1 and CDR2 sequences are MNHEY and SVGAGI. CDR3: CASSPGARVNEKLFF. CDR3 nucleotides: TGTGCCAGCAGCCCTGGGGCCAGAGTTAATGAAAAACTGTTTTTT.

The chain employs TRBV30 and TRBJ2-6, with 9 nucleotides matching TRBD1. V lost 2 bases to trimming and J lost 2 bases; unmatched junction nucleotides: 7. Germline lookup yields CDR1 GTSNPN and CDR2 SVGIG (reference sequence). The length of the CDR3 is 17 residues. The CDR3 spells CAWSNPQGAPGANVLTF. In nucleotides, the CDR3 is TGTGCCTGGAGTAATCCACAGGGGGCACCTGGGGCCAACGTCCTGACTTTC.

This chain links TRBV4-2 with TRBJ1-5; 7 nucleotides match TRBD1. Germline V gene lookup returns CDR1 LGHNA and CDR2 YNFKEQ. The CDR3 consists of 15 residues. Unmatched junction bases numbered 9, after V lost 3 bases and J lost 7 bases. The CDR3, as DNA: TGTGCCAGCAGCCAGACGACAGGGTCTGCCCAGCCCCAGCATTTT. Protein product: CASSQTTGSAQPQHF.

The V gene is TRBV5-8, the J gene TRBJ2-7; maybe TRBD2 (6 bases). The germline gives CDR1 SGHTS, CDR2 YDEGEE. This CDR3 is 12 amino acids long. The ends were cut back, 9 bases at V and 2 bases at J, with 12 bases in the middle. The CDR3: CATRRGTYEQYF. Here the CDR3 DNA reads TGTGCCACCCGACGGGGGACCTACGAGCAGTACTTC.

This chain uses TRBV28 with TRBJ1-1; tentatively, D is TRBD1 (6 bases). This CDR3 spans 14 amino acids. The V end lost 2 bases, the J end lost 6 bases, and 13 bases lay between the germline ends. Germline-derived CDR1 and CDR2 are MDHEN and SYDVKM. In DNA form, the CDR3 reads TGTGCCAGCAGTTTAACCCAGGGGATTGCTGAAGCTTTCTTT. Translation: CASSLTQGIAEAFF.